Following are 7 T cell receptor beta chains from one sample sequenced in a study of cytomegalovirus exposure and HLA in healthy donors. Clones were read by immunoSEQ multiplex PCR, and TCRdb kept only the in-frame ones, dropping some. Of 200,000 to 250,000 clones in the sample, around 87% are singletons; the top ten hold roughly 2%. The sequencing input was PBMCs. Source of these receptors: a woman under 30 in good health and CMV-seropositive.

This clone was picked up one time. The V gene is TRBV2, the J gene TRBJ1-2; D gene ambiguous. Deletions cut 7 bases from V and 3 bases from J, with 9 bases between. The germline gives CDR1 SNHLY, CDR2 FYNNEI. The CDR3 spans 12 residues. The chain's CDR3 is CASNREDYGYTF. CDR3 bases: TGTGCCAGCAATCGGGAGGACTATGGCTACACCTTC.

This clone was seen only a few times. The same CDR3 arises from other DNA sequences in this sample as well. The V and J genes are TRBV5-1 and TRBJ2-7; the match to TRBD1 covers 10 bases. The CDR3 contains 14 residues. Trimming took 3 bases from V and 2 from J; bases not matched to a gene: 2. The germline V gene has CDR1 SGHRS and CDR2 YFSETQ. CDR3 DNA: TGCGCCAGCAGCTCCGGGACAGGGGCCTACGAGCAGTACTTC. Its protein is CASSSGTGAYEQYF.

This clone occurred a few times. The chain links TRBV7-9 to TRBJ2-7; the match to TRBD2 covers 10 bases. The CDR3 sequence is 13 residues long. Germline V gives CDR1 SEHNR, CDR2 FQNEAQ (reference sequence). The trim removed 8 bases at V and 5 bases at J, leaving 6 bases unmatched. This CDR3 reads CASGSGRAHEQYF. In DNA form, the CDR3 reads TGTGCCAGCGGCAGCGGGAGGGCCCACGAGCAGTACTTC.

The chain joins TRBV19 to TRBJ1-5, with TRBD1 matching 9 bases. V lost 5 bases to trimming and J lost 3 bases; unmatched junction nucleotides: 5. Germline lookup yields CDR1 LNHDA and CDR2 SQIVND (reference sequence). The CDR3 runs 15 residues. CDR3 coding DNA: TGTGCCAGTAGTTGGACAGGGGCCCCCAATCAGCCCCAGCATTTT. It encodes CASSWTGAPNQPQHF.

This chain joins TRBV29-1 and TRBJ1-4; no clear D gene. V was shortened by 6 bases and J by 0 bases, with 11 bases between the two germline ends. This CDR3 has 14 residues. Germline loops: CDR1 SQVTM, CDR2 ANQGSEA. The CDR3 loop is CSVLTSTTNEKLFF. The CDR3 coding sequence is TGCAGCGTCCTTACTAGCACAACTAATGAAAAACTGTTTTTT. The full variable domain, rest sourced from reference TRBV29-1 and TRBJ1-4, is SAVISQKPSRDICQRGTSLTIQCQVDSQVTMMFWYRQQPGQSLTLIATANQGSEATYESGFVIDKFPISRPNLTFSTLTVSNMSPEDSSIYLCSVLTSTTNEKLFFGSGTQLSVL.

This clone showed up just a few times. This chain links TRBV19 with TRBJ2-1, with TRBD2 identical over 7 bases. V lost 7 bases and J lost 6; bases outside the gene matches: 9. The CDR3 has 14 amino acids. Germline-derived CDR1 and CDR2 are LNHDA and SQIVND (reference sequence). The CDR3: CASNRAGASNEQFF. The CDR3 bases are TGTGCCAGTAACCGGGCGGGAGCCAGCAATGAGCAGTTCTTC.

The V call is TRBV10-2, the J call TRBJ2-7, with D uncertain. The V end was cut by 3 bases, the J end by 2 bases, with 8 bases between. The CDR3 has 13 amino acids. Per germline, CDR1 WSHSY and CDR2 SAAADI. Written as DNA, the CDR3 is TGCGCCAGCAGTGACCCTCTTACCTACGAGCAGTACTTC. Its translation is CASSDPLTYEQYF.